This TCR beta chain was profiled in a study of shared clonotypes between healthy human individuals. CDR3 length: 15 amino acids. Per the germline V gene, CDR1 is MDHEN and CDR2 is SYDVKM. V lost 6 bases and J lost 3; bases outside the gene matches: 10. Study-level findings and limits: Clonotypes which were not shared had lower generation probabilities than clonotypes that all four donors shared. For naive CD4 cells, approximately 4.7% of clonotypes were shared across a few donors.

Once extracted for a subset, genomic DNA was divided evenly among several immunoSEQ plates. Sequencing was performed with immunoSEQ multiplex PCR; in TCRdb, only in-frame clones are kept and a portion is missing. The sample lists roughly 1,100,000 clones; roughly 80% were seen once. On this clone: Its specificity is unknown.

The chain uses TRBV28 and TRBJ2-7; 8 positions agree with TRBD2. The specimen was memory CD4+ T cells sorted from blood. Subset meaning: CD45RA-negative fraction. This receptor was taken from a young man in good health. In DNA form, the CDR3 reads TGTGCCAGCAGCCTCGGGGGGGCCTTCAACTACGAGCAGTACTTC. Its translation: CASSLGGAFNYEQYF.